This T cell receptor (beta chain) is from a study of blood T cell repertoires in COVID-19. Study information: Acute and convalescent COVID-19 samples came from the United States, Italy and Spain. T cells, B-cell-depleted T cells, or PBMCs provided the cDNA or gDNA that served as material.

Germline lookup yields CDR1 MNHEY and CDR2 SVGAGI. Trimming removed 6 bases from V and 1 base from J, with 12 bases in between. The CDR3 spans 14 residues. As handled by the study authors: Estimation of nucleated cell counts relied on the amplification of reference gene primers. The assay was immunoSEQ multiplex PCR, and TCRdb's table has in-frame clones only and misses some. The DNA was the basis for D and trimming; V, J and clone size are from that table. The sample lists roughly 62,000 clones, 80% to 95% occurring once. The chain is built from TRBV6-5 and TRBJ2-5; D is uncertain. The clonotype comes from a human donor in a cohort sampled during active COVID-19. Input material: peripheral blood. The CDR3 region is CASRSRRLQETQYF. CDR3 nucleotides: TGTGCCAGCAGGTCCAGGCGCCTCCAAGAGACCCAGTACTTC.